What follows are 32 T cell receptor beta chains derived from one specimen sequenced in a study of OX40 agonist ivuxolimab in advanced cancers. TCRdb keeps only in-frame clones here, not all; method: immunoSEQ multiplex PCR. The sample shows some 70,000 clones, around 83% of them seen only once. The specimen comprised CD4+ or CD8+ T cells sorted from blood, sampled in a trial of the OX40 agonist ivuxolimab. Receptors originate from an adult with an advanced solid tumor such as melanoma, head and neck, liver or kidney cancer.

This clone has only one observation. J is TRBJ1-2 and V is TRBV15; D may be TRBD1 (6 bases). CDR3 length equals 15 residues. Germline values: CDR1 LNHNV, CDR2 YYDKDF (reference sequence). The V end lost 2 bases, the J end lost 7 bases, and 17 bases lay between the germline ends. The chain's CDR3 is CATSRPVAGAGGYTF. For the CDR3, the DNA is TGTGCCACCAGCAGACCCGTCGCGGGGGCCGGTGGCTACACCTTC.

CDR3 region: CASSTGTLNWYYGYTF. In DNA, the CDR3 is TGCGCCAGCAGCACCGGGACCCTTAACTGGTACTATGGCTACACCTTC. The chain carries TRBV5-1 and TRBJ1-2; a weak D match, TRBD1 (5 bases). V gave up 4 bases and J gave up 3 bases, with 19 bases separating them. Germline-derived CDR1 and CDR2 are SGHRS and YFSETQ. There are 16 residues in the CDR3.

The count of this clone is one. The CDR3: CASSSTSGQETQYF. The CDR3 DNA is TGTGCCAGCAGCTCCACTAGCGGACAAGAGACCCAGTACTTC. The chain has TRBV5-6 and TRBJ2-5; 8 bases are a match to TRBD2. The V and J ends lost 3 bases and 2 bases, in that order; junction bases with no gene match: 3. The CDR3 sequence is 14 residues long. Germline CDR1 reads SGHDT; CDR2 reads YYEEEE.

This clone occurred a few times. V is TRBV19 and J is TRBJ1-1, with TRBD1 identical over 7 bases. The germline gives CDR1 LNHDA, CDR2 SQIVND (reference sequence). Germline trimming cut 4 bases from V and 1 base from J; bases unmatched to any gene: 6. The CDR3 has 15 residues. The CDR3 DNA is TGTGCCAGTAGTAGTCCGGACAGGTGGAACACTGAAGCTTTCTTT. This translates into CASSSPDRWNTEAFF.

V is TRBV25-1 and J is TRBJ2-5, with D possibly matching TRBD1 (6 bases). V lost 6 bases and J lost 6, with 14 bases in between. Germline CDR1 is MGHDK and CDR2 is SYGVNS. There are 13 residues in the CDR3. CDR3 sequence (DNA): TGTGCCAGCAGACAGGGTTCGGTTAAGACCCAGTACTTC. Translation gives CASRQGSVKTQYF. Full variable domain (outside the CDR3, taken from reference TRBV25-1 and TRBJ2-5): EADIYQTPRYLVIGTGKKITLECSQTMGHDKMYWYQQDPGMELHLIHYSYGVNSTEKGDLSSESTVSRIRTEHFPLTLESARPSHTSQYLCASRQGSVKTQYFGPGTRLLVL.

The chain employs TRBV10-3 and TRBJ1-5; unclear D gene. Germline V gene lookup returns CDR1 ENHRY and CDR2 SYGVKD. This CDR3 spans 12 amino acids. V lost 6 bases and J lost 5, with 8 bases in between. CDR3 DNA: TGTGCCATCAGCTCCATTGATCAGCCCCAGCATTTT. Translating it yields CAISSIDQPQHF.

The rearrangement joins TRBV11-2 to TRBJ1-5; D is unclear. Trimming stripped 3 bases from V and 1 base from J, with 4 bases between. Germline V gene sequence: CDR1 SGHAT, CDR2 FQNNGV. This CDR3 region has 13 residues. CDR3 nucleotide sequence: TGTGCCAGCAGCTTTGGAAGCAATCAGCCCCAGCATTTT. Translated: CASSFGSNQPQHF.

The V call is TRBV29-1, the J call TRBJ2-2; 10 bases map to TRBD2. CDR1 and CDR2 (germline): SQVTM, ANQGSEA. Losses at the gene ends were 6 bases for V and 1 base for J; bases not matched to a gene: 5. CDR3 length equals 15 residues. The CDR3 reads CSVGLANQNTGELFF. The CDR3 DNA follows: TGCAGCGTGGGACTAGCGAACCAGAACACCGGGGAGCTGTTTTTT.

This clone was seen a handful of times. The chain combines TRBV5-1 with TRBJ2-2, with D unresolved. The CDR3 contains 15 residues. The germline gives CDR1 SGHRS, CDR2 YFSETQ. Trimming removed 0 bases at V and 0 bases at J, with 6 bases between. The CDR3 region is CASSLGGANTGELFF. CDR3 sequence (DNA): TGCGCCAGCAGCTTGGGTGGGGCGAACACCGGGGAGCTGTTTTTT.

The V and J genes are TRBV18 and TRBJ2-7; D remains ambiguous. V dropped 0 bases and J dropped 3 bases, with 6 bases sitting between them. This CDR3 contains 13 residues. CDR1 KGHSH and CDR2 LQKENI come from the germline V gene. The CDR3 bases are TGTGCCAGCTCACCACCGGGCAGCTACGAGCAGTACTTC. This encodes CASSPPGSYEQYF.

The V and J genes are TRBV29-1 and TRBJ2-5, with D possibly being TRBD2 (5 bases). Germline CDR1 is SQVTM and CDR2 is ANQGSEA. The CDR3 covers 12 residues. Between the trimmed V and J ends, which lost 7 bases and 2 bases, there was a span of 11 bases. CDR3 protein: CSAGVGQETQYF. CDR3 sequence (DNA): TGCAGCGCCGGGGTCGGACAAGAGACCCAGTACTTC.

The chain employs TRBV14 and TRBJ1-1; D gene unclear. Trimming stripped 4 bases from V and 1 base from J, with 13 bases between. The CDR3 extends over 15 amino acids. In germline, CDR1 is SGHDN, CDR2 FVKESK. DNA for the CDR3: TGTGCCAGCAGCCTTACCCGAGGTAGGAACACTGAAGCTTTCTTT. Amino acids: CASSLTRGRNTEAFF.

The V gene is TRBV29-1, the J gene TRBJ2-7; the D gene is possibly TRBD2 (5 bases). V lost 7 bases and J 11 bases, leaving 18 bases between the germline ends. The CDR3 is 11 amino acids. CDR1 SQVTM and CDR2 ANQGSEA come from the germline V gene. DNA of the CDR3: TGCAGCGCCCTCCAAGGGAGCCTTAAGTACTTC. Translating it yields CSALQGSLKYF.

J is TRBJ1-4 and V is TRBV19; D not resolved. The germline gives CDR1 LNHDA, CDR2 SQIVND (reference sequence). This CDR3 contains 13 residues. V was trimmed by 8 bases and J by 4 bases, leaving 11 bases between them. CDR3 sequence reads: CASRDGHNEKLFF. DNA for the CDR3: TGTGCCAGTCGTGACGGTCATAATGAAAAACTGTTTTTT.

The chain has TRBV10-3 and TRBJ2-5, with D possibly TRBD1 on 5 matching bases. This CDR3 contains 15 residues. The germline V gene has CDR1 ENHRY and CDR2 SYGVKD. The ends were cut back, 3 bases at V and 2 bases at J, with 13 bases in the middle. DNA of the CDR3: TGTGCCATCAGTGAAGCCAGGGCAGGACAAGAGACCCAGTACTTC. Translating gives CAISEARAGQETQYF.

The chain joins TRBV7-2 to TRBJ1-2; 10 positions agree with TRBD1. CDR1 is SGHTA and CDR2 is FQGNSA in the germline V gene. With V trimmed by 5 bases and J by 6 bases, 6 bases remained unmatched. CDR3 length: 14 residues. The CDR3 nucleotides are TGTGCCAGCAGCCTCGGGACAGGGGCGGATGGCTACACCTTC. It specifies CASSLGTGADGYTF.

V is TRBV7-2 and J is TRBJ1-3; TRBD1 agrees at 9 bases. Germline assignment: CDR1 SGHTA and CDR2 FQGNSA. The V segment lost 0 bases and the J segment 4 bases; nucleotides outside the gene matches: 4. CDR3 length: 16 residues. CDR3 protein: CASSLAGDRVGNTIYF. CDR3 nucleotide sequence: TGTGCCAGCAGCTTAGCGGGGGACAGGGTCGGAAACACCATATATTTT.

V usage is TRBV29-1 and J usage is TRBJ2-7, with TRBD1 matching 8 bases. V was pared by 4 bases and J by 3 bases, with 5 bases of the junction left unmatched. The germline V gene encodes CDR1 SQVTM and CDR2 ANQGSEA. This CDR3 has 13 residues. The CDR3 here is CSVVGTGVYEQYF. The CDR3 DNA is TGCAGCGTTGTCGGGACAGGCGTCTACGAGCAGTACTTC.

This sequence joins TRBV7-6 and TRBJ2-7; TRBD2 might be the D (5 bases). In germline, CDR1 is SGHVS, CDR2 FNYEAQ. Trimming took off 4 bases at V and 3 bases at J, with 19 bases between the two ends. The CDR3 runs to 16 residues. DNA for the CDR3: TGTGCCAGCAGCTCGCCTCGGTCCAGCGGAGACTACGAGCAGTACTTC. Protein: CASSSPRSSGDYEQYF.

The rearrangement joins TRBV21-1 to TRBJ1-1; TRBD1, the D gene given by the table, was not confirmed from the DNA. TRBV21-1 is flagged as a pseudogene. The CDR3 is 18 residues long. The CDR3, as DNA: TGTGCCAGCAGCAAAAACCCAGGGCCGATTCGGGTGAACACTGAAGCTTTCTTT. It codes for CASSKNPGPIRVNTEAFF.

The chain couples TRBV4-2 to TRBJ1-2; D is unresolved. Trimming removed 0 bases from V and 0 bases from J, with 11 bases in between. The germline V gene encodes CDR1 LGHNA and CDR2 YNFKEQ. The CDR3 loop spans 16 amino acids. CDR3 loop: CASSQERASANYGYTF. DNA of the CDR3: TGTGCCAGCAGCCAAGAGAGGGCTTCCGCTAACTATGGCTACACCTTC.

There are a few counts of this clone. The rearrangement links TRBV19 to TRBJ2-5; 12 bases line up with TRBD2. Germline CDR1 LNHDA, CDR2 SQIVND (reference sequence). There are 16 residues in the CDR3. Unmatched junction bases numbered 9, after V lost 8 bases and J lost 2 bases. CDR3 sequence reads: CASGRTSGAQQETQYF. The CDR3 DNA is TGTGCCAGTGGAAGGACTAGCGGGGCCCAGCAAGAGACCCAGTACTTC.

The V and J genes are TRBV5-1 and TRBJ2-7, with a tentative D call TRBD2 (6 bases). Trimming took 1 base from V and 0 from J, leaving 11 bases between them. The CDR3 sequence is 15 residues long. From germline, CDR1 is SGHRS and CDR2 YFSETQ. The CDR3 is CASSLFGTPSYEQYF. CDR3 DNA: TGCGCCAGCAGCTTGTTCGGGACTCCCTCCTACGAGCAGTACTTC.

This sequence joins TRBV6-5 and TRBJ1-1; D is undetermined. Trimming took 0 bases from V and 0 from J, leaving 5 bases between them. The CDR3 has 14 residues. Germline values: CDR1 MNHEY, CDR2 SVGAGI. The DNA of the CDR3 is TGTGCCAGCAGTTACTCGGCGGTGAACACTGAAGCTTTCTTT. Its translation is CASSYSAVNTEAFF.

This clone has only one observation. The gene calls are TRBV27 and TRBJ1-6; 8 bases map to TRBD1. V lost 5 bases, J lost 6 bases, and 12 bases stayed unmatched. Germline V CDR1 and CDR2: MNHEY, SMNVEV (reference sequence). This CDR3 spans 17 amino acids. This CDR3 is CASSLYRGIGSNSPLHF. The CDR3 DNA sequence: TGTGCCAGCAGTCTGTACAGGGGGATCGGATCTAATTCACCCCTCCACTTT.

The J gene is TRBJ1-4, the V gene TRBV14; the D gene is possibly TRBD1 (5 bases). This CDR3 is 15 amino acids long. Trimming left V 2 bases short and J 8 bases short, with 15 bases between. Germline V gene sequence: CDR1 SGHDN, CDR2 FVKESK. The DNA for the CDR3 is TGTGCCAGCAGCCAATTCCGGACATCGGGAGAAAAACTGTTTTTT. It codes for CASSQFRTSGEKLFF.

The chain links TRBV7-6 to TRBJ2-1; TRBD2 matches 11 bases. The CDR3 extends over 16 amino acids. The V segment lost 5 bases and the J segment 7 bases; nucleotides outside the gene matches: 10. Germline V lookup: CDR1 SGHVS, CDR2 FNYEAQ. DNA for the CDR3: TGTGCCAGCAGCCTCCTACTAGCGGGAGTGGATAATGAGCAGTTCTTC. Translation gives CASSLLLAGVDNEQFF.

This rearrangement joins TRBV19 to TRBJ1-5; no firm D call. This CDR3 is built from 14 residues. The germline gives CDR1 LNHDA, CDR2 SQIVND (reference sequence). Trimming cost V 2 bases and J 4 bases, with 9 bases left between them. Here the CDR3 reads CASSILDRNQPQHF. The CDR3 DNA reads TGTGCCAGTAGTATACTGGATCGGAATCAGCCCCAGCATTTT.

The V call is TRBV9, the J call TRBJ2-2; TRBD2 aligns across 9 bases. The CDR3 runs to 15 residues. V shed 3 bases, J shed 6 bases, and the junction held 6 bases outside the gene matches. Looked up from germline, CDR1 is SGDLS and CDR2 is YYNGEE. CDR3 protein: CASSANSGRAGELFF. The CDR3 DNA reads as TGTGCCAGCAGCGCCAATAGCGGGAGAGCCGGGGAGCTGTTTTTT.

The chain uses TRBV11-2 and TRBJ2-7, with D possibly matching TRBD1 (6 bases). This CDR3 is built from 15 residues. Germline CDR1 reads SGHAT; CDR2 reads FQNNGV. Trimming left V 5 bases short and J 3 bases short, with 17 bases between. Here the CDR3 reads CASSPRAGTLYEQYF. DNA of the CDR3: TGTGCCAGCAGCCCTAGAGCCGGGACACTCTACGAGCAGTACTTC.

The chain recombines TRBV21-1 with TRBJ2-4; the table gives TRBD1 as D, unverified against the DNA. TRBV21-1 is marked as a pseudogene. This CDR3 spans 18 amino acids. In nucleotides, the CDR3 is TGTGCCAGCAGCCGACCCCGTGAGGGGACAGTCACCAAAAACATTCAGTACTTC. Translation gives CASSRPREGTVTKNIQYF.

The J gene is TRBJ1-1, the V gene TRBV7-8; the D is unclear. Trimming took off 5 bases at V and 3 bases at J, with 10 bases between the two ends. CDR3 length equals 13 residues. Germline values: CDR1 SGHVS, CDR2 FQNEAQ. The CDR3 coding sequence is TGTGCCAGCAGCCCCTCAGGCTACACTGAAGCTTTCTTT. It specifies CASSPSGYTEAFF.